This T cell receptor (beta chain) originates from a study of beta chain features in type 1 diabetes. Study information: Cell yields, gender and age were similar in healthy donors and patients.

This CDR3 spans 15 amino acids. With 3 bases removed from V and 6 bases from J, the gap between germline ends came to 17 bases. A single heparinised draw of approximately 100 mL on average was taken per donor. Study-wide results and caveats: Comparison showed that naive, central memory and Treg TCRB repertoires appeared more similar among patients than among healthy donors.

The whole isolated RNA underwent reverse transcription, so sequencing captured expressed TCRB transcripts. Naive, central memory and regulatory T cell samples produced a mean of around 4 million reads. This table comes from immunoSEQ multiplex PCR, and its TCRdb copy is limited to in-frame clones, with some not included. The data hold around 140,000 clones, with over 8% observed a single time. In regard to this clone: Its antigen is still unknown.

Sequenced: central memory CD4+ T cells from blood. The receptor comes from a woman aged 40 to 50 in good health. The chain has TRBV23-1 and TRBJ1-1; D is ambiguous. TRBV23-1 is marked as an open reading frame, function uncertain. The chain's CDR3 is CASSHLIGGCPEAFF. CDR3 nucleotide sequence: TGCGCCAGCAGTCATCTGATAGGAGGGTGTCCTGAAGCTTTCTTT.